The 7 T cell receptor beta chains in this list originate from one sample, sequenced in a study of blood T cell repertoires in COVID-19. The method was immunoSEQ multiplex PCR; TCRdb's version includes in-frame clones alone and lacks a portion of them. Among over 200,000 clones listed, under 85% were seen once. What was sequenced was PBMCs or T cells enriched from blood (not recorded which). The receptors shown here come from a man in his sixties who had recovered from COVID-19.

V usage is TRBV28 and J usage is TRBJ2-1; the D is unclear. The CDR3 is made up of 12 amino acids. Looked up from germline, CDR1 is MDHEN and CDR2 is SYDVKM. Between the trimmed V and J ends, which lost 6 bases and 7 bases, there was a span of 10 bases. CDR3 sequence: CASSPRSNEQFF. The CDR3 nucleotides read TGTGCCAGCAGCCCCCGGTCGAATGAGCAGTTCTTC.

This clone was counted a few times. The chain recombines TRBV10-3 with TRBJ1-2; possible D gene TRBD1, 6 bases. CDR1 is ENHRY and CDR2 is SYGVKD in the germline V gene. The CDR3 covers 13 residues. The V gene lost 4 bases and the J gene lost 4 bases, with 10 bases spanning the gap. CDR3 DNA sequence: TGTGCCATCAGTGGTGACAGGAGCTATGGCTACACCTTC. Translation gives CAISGDRSYGYTF.

This chain connects TRBV6-1 to TRBJ2-1; 12 bases match TRBD2. V trimming: 2 bases; J trimming: 6 bases; junction bases outside the gene matches: 5. Germline-derived CDR1 and CDR2 are MNHNS and SASEGT. The CDR3 has 16 residues. The CDR3 region is CASSERGLAGFNEQFF. In nucleotides, the CDR3 is TGTGCCAGCAGTGAAAGAGGACTAGCGGGGTTCAATGAGCAGTTCTTC.

This clone was seen only once. V is TRBV7-3 and J is TRBJ2-1; D may be TRBD1 (6 bases). This CDR3 comprises 15 residues. The V end lost 7 bases, the J end lost 7 bases, and 20 bases lay between the germline ends. Per the germline V gene, CDR1 is SGHTA and CDR2 is FQGTGA. CDR3 bases: TGTGCCAGCACCAACGGTCCTGCAGGGGCGAATGAGCAGTTCTTC. Translated, it gives CASTNGPAGANEQFF. Full variable domain (rest looked up from reference TRBV7-3 and TRBJ2-1): GAGVSQTPSNKVTEKGKYVELRCDPISGHTALYWYRQSLGQGPEFLIYFQGTGAADDSGLPNDRFFAVRPEGSVSTLKIQRTERGDSAVYLCASTNGPAGANEQFFGPGTRLTVL.

This clone appeared a single time. The chain joins TRBV6-5 to TRBJ1-4, with unresolved D. This CDR3 spans 15 amino acids. The germline V gene has CDR1 MNHEY and CDR2 SVGAGI. The germline V and J ends were trimmed by 6 bases and 0 bases, with 11 bases remaining between them. CDR3 coding DNA: TGTGCCAGCAGGATATCGGGTACAACTAATGAAAAACTGTTTTTT. Protein sequence: CASRISGTTNEKLFF.

This sequence joins TRBV4-3 and TRBJ1-2; no clear D. Between the trimmed V and J ends, which lost 0 bases and 3 bases, there was a span of 8 bases. Germline-derived CDR1 and CDR2 are LGHNA and YSLEER. The CDR3 contains 14 residues. The CDR3: CASSQDTSDYGYTF. In nucleotides, the CDR3 is TGCGCCAGCAGCCAAGATACATCTGACTATGGCTACACCTTC.

The sample holds one count of this clone. This chain links TRBV7-3 with TRBJ1-1, with 7 bases identical to TRBD1. The CDR3 spans 15 residues. CDR1 and CDR2 from the germline V gene are SGHTA and FQGTGA. The J segment lost 5 bases and the V segment lost 0 bases, leaving 6 bases of the junction unmatched. The CDR3 here is CASSLTVAGGTEAFF. CDR3 in DNA: TGTGCCAGCAGCTTAACGGTGGCAGGGGGTACTGAAGCTTTCTTT.